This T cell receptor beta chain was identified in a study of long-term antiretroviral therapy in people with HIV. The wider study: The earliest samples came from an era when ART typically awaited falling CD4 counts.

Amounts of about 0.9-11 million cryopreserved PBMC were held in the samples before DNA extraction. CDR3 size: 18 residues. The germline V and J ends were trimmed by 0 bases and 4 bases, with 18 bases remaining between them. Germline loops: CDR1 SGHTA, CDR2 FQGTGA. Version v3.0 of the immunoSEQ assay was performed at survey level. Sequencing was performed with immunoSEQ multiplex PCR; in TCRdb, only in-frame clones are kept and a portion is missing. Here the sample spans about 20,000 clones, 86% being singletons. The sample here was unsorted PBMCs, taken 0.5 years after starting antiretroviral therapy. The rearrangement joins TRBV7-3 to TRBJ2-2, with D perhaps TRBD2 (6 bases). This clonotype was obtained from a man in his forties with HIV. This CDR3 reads CASSLTWTWGGGTGELFF. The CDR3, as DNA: TGTGCCAGCAGCTTAACGTGGACATGGGGAGGAGGCACCGGGGAGCTGTTTTTT.